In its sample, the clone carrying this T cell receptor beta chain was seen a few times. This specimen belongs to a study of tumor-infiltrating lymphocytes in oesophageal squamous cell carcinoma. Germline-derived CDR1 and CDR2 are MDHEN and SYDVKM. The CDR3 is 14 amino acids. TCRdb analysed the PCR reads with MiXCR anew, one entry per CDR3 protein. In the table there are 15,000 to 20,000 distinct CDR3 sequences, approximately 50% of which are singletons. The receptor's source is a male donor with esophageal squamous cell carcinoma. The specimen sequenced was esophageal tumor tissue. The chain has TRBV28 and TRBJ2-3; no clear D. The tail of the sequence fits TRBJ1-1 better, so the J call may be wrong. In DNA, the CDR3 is TGTGCCAGCAGTTCCCCCGCAGCAAACACTGAAGCTTTCTTT. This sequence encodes CASSSPAANTEAFF.